The clone carrying this T cell receptor (beta chain) was detected many times. Its antigen is undetermined. When the RNA was reverse transcribed, random hexamers were used with an input of 0.5 to 1 ug. The immunoSEQ assay covered 54 Vbeta and 13 Jbeta segments for CDR3. TCRdb re-analysed the immunoSEQ multiplex PCR reads in MiXCR, keeping a single row per CDR3 protein. Of around 300,000 distinct CDR3 sequences in the sample, 85% were seen once. Sequencing targeted TCR beta in blood CD8+ and CD4+ T cells. TEMRA cells underwent FACS enrichment and CD8+ and CD4+ T cells underwent negative isolation. This entry is derived from a study of CD8 T cells in Susac syndrome. Study results and limitations: It was acknowledged in the study that its TCR sequencing and HLA analysis involved a relatively small number of individuals.

The sequenced sample was CD8+ T cells from PBMCs. The receptor comes from a human donor with multiple sclerosis.

This CDR3 reads CASSPGTGGYEQYF. The CDR3 DNA reads as TGTGCCAGCAGCCCTGGGACAGGGGGCTACGAGCAGTACTTC. The rearrangement joins TRBV5-4 to TRBJ2-7; 11 nucleotides line up with TRBD1. Germline CDR1 is SGHNT and CDR2 is YYREEE (reference sequence). Trimming cost V 4 bases and J 3 bases; bases outside gene matches: 3. CDR3 length: 14 residues.